This TCR beta chain stems from a study of blood T cells in healthy people across ages. This clonotype occurred many times. PCR was performed a second time for 7 to 11 cycles using a sample-barcoded 5' primer and a J-beta primer mix. TCRdb re-called the 5' RACE reads through MiXCR, storing one row per CDR3 protein. The repertoire includes about 640,000 distinct CDR3 sequences, approximately 30% of them detected once, and about a sixth sits in the top ten. Losses at the gene ends were 0 bases for V and 4 bases for J; bases not matched to a gene: 7. From germline, CDR1 is LGHDT and CDR2 YNNKEL (reference sequence). The CDR3 is made up of 17 amino acids.

Input material: blood. The receptor was isolated from an elderly woman in good health. This chain uses TRBV3-1 with TRBJ2-7; TRBD2 aligns across 12 bases. The CDR3 loop is CASSQDPTGLAGYEQYF. CDR3 in DNA: TGTGCCAGCAGCCAAGACCCGACGGGACTAGCGGGTTACGAGCAGTACTTC.